This T cell receptor beta chain was profiled in a study of molecular identifiers for immune sequencing clone quantification. MiXCR, run by TCRdb on the PCR reads, gives a single entry per CDR3 protein. The sample yields 460,000 or so distinct CDR3 sequences, 25% seen once. Study-wide results and caveats: Same-barcode identical TCR molecules could make highly expanded clones look smaller than they are. Over 99% of effector molecules, but under 1% in naive cells, were held by clones with more than 20 RNA copies.

The authors gated naive CD8 T cells as CD8+CD4-CCR7+CD45RA+ for sorting. On this clonotype itself: Its antigen is not known. Its ends do not fully match the called genes, so a read error is possible.

There are 14 residues in the CDR3. The TCR sequence derives from a human donor in good health. Some libraries in this study had Jurkat cell RNA spiked in. The specimen sequenced was naive CD8+ T cells from blood, with Jurkat cell RNA spiked in. The subset was: FACS-sorted CD8+CD4-CCR7+CD45RA+ naive T cells. The V call is TRBV12-3 or TRBV12-4, the J call TRBJ1-5; 8 bases fit TRBD1. The CDR3 is CASGLGTGYQPQHF. CDR3 DNA sequence: TGTGCCAGCGGTTTGGGGACAGGATATCAGCCCCAGCATTTT.